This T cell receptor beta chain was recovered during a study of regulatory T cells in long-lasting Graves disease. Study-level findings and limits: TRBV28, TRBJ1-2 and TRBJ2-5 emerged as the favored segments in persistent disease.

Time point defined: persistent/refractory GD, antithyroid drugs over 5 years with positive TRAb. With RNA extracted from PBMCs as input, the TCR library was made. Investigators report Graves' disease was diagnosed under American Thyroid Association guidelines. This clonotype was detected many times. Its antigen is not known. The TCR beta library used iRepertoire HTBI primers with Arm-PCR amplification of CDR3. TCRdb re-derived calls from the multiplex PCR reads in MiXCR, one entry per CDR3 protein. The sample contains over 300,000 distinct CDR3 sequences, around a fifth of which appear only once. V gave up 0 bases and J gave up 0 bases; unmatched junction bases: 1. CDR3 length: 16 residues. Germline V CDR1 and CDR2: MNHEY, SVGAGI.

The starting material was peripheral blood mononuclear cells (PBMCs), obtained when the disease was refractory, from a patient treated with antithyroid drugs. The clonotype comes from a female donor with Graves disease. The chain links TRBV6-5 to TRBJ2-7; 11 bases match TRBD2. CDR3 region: CASSYSSGGASYEQYF. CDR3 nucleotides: TGTGCCAGCAGTTACTCTAGCGGGGGGGCCTCCTACGAGCAGTACTTC.